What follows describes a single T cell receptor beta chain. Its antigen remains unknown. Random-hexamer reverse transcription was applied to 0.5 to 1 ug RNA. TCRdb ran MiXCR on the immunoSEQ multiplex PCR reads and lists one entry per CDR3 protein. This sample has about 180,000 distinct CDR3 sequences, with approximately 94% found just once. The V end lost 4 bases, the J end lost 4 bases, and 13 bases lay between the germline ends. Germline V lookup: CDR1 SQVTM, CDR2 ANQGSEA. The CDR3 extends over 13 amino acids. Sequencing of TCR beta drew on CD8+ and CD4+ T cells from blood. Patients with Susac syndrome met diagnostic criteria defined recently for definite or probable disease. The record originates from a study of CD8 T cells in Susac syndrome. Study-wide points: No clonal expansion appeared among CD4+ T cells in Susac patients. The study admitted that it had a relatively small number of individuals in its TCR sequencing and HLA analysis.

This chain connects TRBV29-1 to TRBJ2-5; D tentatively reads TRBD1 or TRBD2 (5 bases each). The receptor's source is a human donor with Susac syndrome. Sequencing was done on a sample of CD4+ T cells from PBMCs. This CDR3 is CSVVGPGRETQYF. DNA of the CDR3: TGCAGCGTTGTGGGGCCAGGGAGAGAGACCCAGTACTTC.